These T cell receptor beta chains were read from a single sample in a study of T cells after yellow fever vaccination. In TCRdb, the 5' RACE reads were re-called with MiXCR into one record per CDR3 protein. The sample consists of under 250,000 distinct CDR3 sequences, approximately 3% of them appearing once. Sequenced material: CD4+ T cells sorted from PBMCs, taken 10 days after the yellow fever booster vaccination. These receptors all come from a man in his late teens or twenties who received the YFV17D yellow fever vaccine. Each CDR3 is given with its conserved first and last residue. The D gene is left open where the match is weak. The size of a clone is reported for some rows only, either as once, few or many, or as a class for expanded clones.

D gene	V gene	clone size	J gene	CDR3 DNA	CDR3 protein
.	TRBV3-1	many	TRBJ2-3	TGTGCCAGCAGCCAAGGGGGCGCAGATACGCAGTATTTT	CASSQGGADTQYF
.	TRBV6-5	few	TRBJ1-2	TGTGCCAGCAGTTACAGGCAGAGACAGCGTGGCTACACCTTC	CASSYRQRQRGYTF
.	TRBV20-1	many	TRBJ1-2	TGCAGTGCCCGGTCCCCCGGCGGCTACACCTTC	CSARSPGGYTF
.	TRBV5-1	many	TRBJ1-1	TGCGCCAGCAGCTTGGAGGCTGAAGCTTTCTTT	CASSLEAEAFF
.	TRBV20-1	.	TRBJ2-6	TGCAGTGCTAGAGATCGGAACGGGGCCAACGTCCTGACTTTC	CSARDRNGANVLTF
TRBD1	TRBV7-2	.	TRBJ2-1	TGTGCCAGCAGCATAGGACGCAGGGGGTCCAATGAGCAGTTCTTC	CASSIGRRGSNEQFF
TRBD1	TRBV5-1	many	TRBJ1-4	TGCGCCAGCAGCTTGAATGGGCAGGGGGCTTACAATGAAAAACTGTTTTTT	CASSLNGQGAYNEKLFF
.	TRBV11-2	many	TRBJ2-2	TGTGCCAGCAGCTTAAGGCACACCGGGGAGCTGTTTTTT	CASSLRHTGELFF
.	TRBV7-2	many	TRBJ1-2	TGTGCCAGCAGCTTAGTACAGGGTTCCTATGGCTACACCTTC	CASSLVQGSYGYTF
.	TRBV6-6	many	TRBJ2-7	TGTGCCACCTCCGAGGGGTCTGCCGAGCAGTACTTC	CATSEGSAEQYF
.	TRBV4-3	few	TRBJ2-2	TGCGCCAGCAGCCAAGAGGGCGCCCGAAGGGGTCCCGGGGAGCTGTTTTTT	CASSQEGARRGPGELFF
.	TRBV7-6	.	TRBJ2-6	TGTGCCAGCAGCTTAGCGATGGGGGGCCCCCTGACTGGGGCCAACGTCCTGACTTTC	CASSLAMGGPLTGANVLTF
.	TRBV20-1	many	TRBJ1-1	TGCAGTGCCCGGACAGTCATGAACACTGAAGCTTTCTTT	CSARTVMNTEAFF
.	TRBV20-1	many	TRBJ1-2	TGCAGTGCACCGGACAGTAACTATGGCTACACCTTC	CSAPDSNYGYTF
.	TRBV5-1	many	TRBJ2-5	TGCGCCAGCAGCACCGGGACCCAGAGACAAGAGACCCAGTACTTC	CASSTGTQRQETQYF
.	TRBV21-1	few	TRBJ2-7	TGTGCCACCCTGCGGGAAGGAGATTACTACGAGCAGTACTTC	CATLREGDYYEQYF
.	TRBV4-3	many	TRBJ1-2	TGCGCCAGCAGCCCGATTACGGCCCAGCGTTCGGGGGGCTACACCTTC	CASSPITAQRSGGYTF
.	TRBV2	few	TRBJ2-7	TGTGCCAGCAGTTATCGGCCCCCCGAGCAGTACTTC	CASSYRPPEQYF
TRBD1	TRBV18	.	TRBJ2-5	TGTGCCAGCTCACCCCGACAGGGGTGGCAAGAGACCCAGTACTTC	CASSPRQGWQETQYF
.	TRBV3-1	few	TRBJ2-1	TGTGCCAGCAGCCAAGAGATCGGGGTGGGGGGTTCGGTTGAGCAGTTCTTC	CASSQEIGVGGSVEQFF
.	TRBV16	many	TRBJ2-4	TGTGCCAGCAGCCAATCCTCGGACATTCAGTACTTC	CASSQSSDIQYF
.	TRBV7-2	few	TRBJ2-2	TGTGCCAGCAGGGGGCCCTCAGTGGTTGGGACCGGGGAGCTGTTTTTT	CASRGPSVVGTGELFF